What follows are 8 T cell receptor beta chains derived from one specimen sequenced in a study of T cell changes during pregnancy in multiple sclerosis. Method: immunoSEQ multiplex PCR; TCRdb's copy keeps in-frame clones and lacks some. The table lists about 120,000 clones, approximately 94% of them singletons. The sample in question was peripheral blood, obtained before pregnancy. The receptors come from a female donor with multiple sclerosis, enrolled in a pregnancy study.

This chain links TRBV27 with TRBJ1-5; possible D gene TRBD1, 5 bases. Trimming shortened V by 6 bases and J by 1 base, and 10 bases separated the two germline ends. CDR1 and CDR2 from the germline V gene are MNHEY and SMNVEV (reference sequence). This CDR3 contains 14 residues. The CDR3 DNA reads TGTGCCAGCAGCCCCGACAGAAGCAATCAGCCCCAGCATTTT. Its protein is CASSPDRSNQPQHF.

The J gene is TRBJ1-1, the V gene TRBV29-1; 7 bases map to TRBD1. The V gene end was trimmed by 2 bases and the J gene end by 4 bases; junction bases not matched to a gene: 10. This CDR3 has 15 residues. CDR1 and CDR2 (germline): SQVTM, ANQGSEA. The CDR3 reads CSVEKNRGWGTEAFF. CDR3 nucleotide sequence: TGCAGCGTTGAAAAAAACAGGGGATGGGGCACTGAAGCTTTCTTT. Complete variable domain (other parts from reference TRBV29-1 and TRBJ1-1): SAVISQKPSRDICQRGTSLTIQCQVDSQVTMMFWYRQQPGQSLTLIATANQGSEATYESGFVIDKFPISRPNLTFSTLTVSNMSPEDSSIYLCSVEKNRGWGTEAFFGQGTRLTVV.

For this clone: The same CDR3 can be traced to other DNA sequences in this sample. The J gene is TRBJ2-5, the V gene TRBV27; 7 bases match TRBD1. Germline assignment: CDR1 MNHEY and CDR2 SMNVEV (reference sequence). Trimming took 5 bases from V and 4 from J; bases not matched to a gene: 4. This CDR3 is 13 amino acids long. The DNA of the CDR3 is TGTGCCAGCAGTCAACAGGGGCGAGAGACCCAGTACTTC. It codes for CASSQQGRETQYF.

V gene TRBV27 combines with J gene TRBJ2-3, with D hard to call. From germline, CDR1 is MNHEY and CDR2 SMNVEV (reference sequence). CDR3 length equals 13 residues. Deletions cut 5 bases from V and 2 bases from J, with 8 bases between. The CDR3 reads CASSSPHTDTQYF. CDR3 DNA sequence: TGTGCCAGCAGTAGCCCGCACACAGATACGCAGTATTTT.

Points on this clone: Germline and junction disagree at one end, which may indicate a read error. The rearrangement joins TRBV5-6 to TRBJ2-7; 8 bases are a match to TRBD2. Germline V gene sequence: CDR1 SGHDT, CDR2 YYEEEE. The CDR3 contains 18 residues. The CDR3, as DNA: TGCGCCAGCAGCCGACCGGGACTAGTGGGGGGGAGCTCCTACGAGCAGTACTTC. This codes for CASSRPGLVGGSSYEQYF.

The chain employs TRBV18 and TRBJ2-7; TRBD2 is a possible D gene (5 bases). The CDR3 extends over 14 amino acids. Per the germline V gene, CDR1 is KGHSH and CDR2 is LQKENI. Deletions cut 2 bases from V and 0 bases from J, with 8 bases between. CDR3 residues: CASSPIEGSYEQYF. The CDR3 DNA follows: TGTGCCAGCTCACCAATAGAGGGCTCCTACGAGCAGTACTTC.

Only one count was recorded for this clone. V usage is TRBV2 and J usage is TRBJ2-7; 8 bases match TRBD1. Germline loops: CDR1 SNHLY, CDR2 FYNNEI. This CDR3 has 15 residues. The trim removed 4 bases at V and 0 bases at J, leaving 5 bases unmatched. CDR3 amino acids: CASSGGQASSYEQYF. Written as DNA, the CDR3 is TGTGCCAGCAGTGGGGGACAGGCTAGCTCCTACGAGCAGTACTTC.

Concerning this clone itself: The sample holds other DNA sequences that translate to the same CDR3. V usage is TRBV5-5 and J usage is TRBJ1-1, with 7 bases fitting TRBD1. Germline CDR1 SGHKS, CDR2 YYEKEE (reference sequence). CDR3 length: 14 amino acids. Unmatched junction bases numbered 3, after V lost 0 bases and J lost 4 bases. For the CDR3, the DNA is TGTGCCAGCAGCTTGGGACAGGGTGGCACTGAAGCTTTCTTT. Encoded protein: CASSLGQGGTEAFF.